This T cell receptor (beta chain) derives from a study of blood T cell repertoires in COVID-19. Background on the study: Collection of acute and convalescent COVID-19 samples took place in the United States, Italy and Spain. In each case, the material was cDNA or gDNA derived from T cells, B-cell-depleted T cells, or PBMCs.

This CDR3 spans 15 amino acids. Per germline, CDR1 LGHDT and CDR2 YNNKEL (reference sequence). The J segment lost 2 bases and the V segment lost 2 bases, leaving 2 bases of the junction unmatched. Cohorts were based on clinical histories the participants reported. Symptom resolution, clearance, or two negative PCRs marked donors in Cohort 3 as recovered. Here immunoSEQ multiplex PCR was the method, and the copy in TCRdb shows in-frame clones only, minus some. The repertoire has 150,000 or so clones, roughly 87% of them found once; the top ten carry 7%. The TCR was taken from a woman aged 45-65 years who had recovered from COVID-19. The chain links TRBV3-1 (or the pseudogene TRBV3-2) to TRBJ1-5; 8 nucleotides agree with TRBD1. Sample: PBMCs or T cells enriched from blood (not recorded which). CDR3 nucleotides: TGTGCCAGCAGCCAAACAGGGGGTCGCAATCAGCCCCAGCATTTT. Its protein product is CASSQTGGRNQPQHF.